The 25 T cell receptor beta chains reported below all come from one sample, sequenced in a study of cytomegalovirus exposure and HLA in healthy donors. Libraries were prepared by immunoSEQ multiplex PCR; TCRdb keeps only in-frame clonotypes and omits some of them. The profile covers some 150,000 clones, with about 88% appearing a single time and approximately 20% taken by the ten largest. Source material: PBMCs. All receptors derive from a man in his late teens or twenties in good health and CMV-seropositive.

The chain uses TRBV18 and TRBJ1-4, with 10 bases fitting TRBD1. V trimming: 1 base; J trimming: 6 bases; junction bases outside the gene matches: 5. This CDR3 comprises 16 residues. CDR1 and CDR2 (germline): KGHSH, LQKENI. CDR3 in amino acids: CASSPRQGAADEKLFF. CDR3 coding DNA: TGTGCCAGCTCACCACGACAGGGGGCGGCGGATGAAAAACTGTTTTTT. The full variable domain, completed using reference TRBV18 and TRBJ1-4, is NAGVMQNPRHLVRRRGQEARLRCSPMKGHSHVYWYRQLPEEGLKFMVYLQKENIIDESGMPKERFSAEFPKEGPSILRIQQVVRGDSAAYFCASSPRQGAADEKLFFGSGTQLSVL.

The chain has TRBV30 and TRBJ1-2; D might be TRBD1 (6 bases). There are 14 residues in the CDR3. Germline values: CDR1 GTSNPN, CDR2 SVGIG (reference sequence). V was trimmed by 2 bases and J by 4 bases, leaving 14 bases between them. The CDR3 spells CAWSIRTVIYGYTF. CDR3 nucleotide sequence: TGTGCCTGGAGTATCCGGACAGTCATCTATGGCTACACCTTC.

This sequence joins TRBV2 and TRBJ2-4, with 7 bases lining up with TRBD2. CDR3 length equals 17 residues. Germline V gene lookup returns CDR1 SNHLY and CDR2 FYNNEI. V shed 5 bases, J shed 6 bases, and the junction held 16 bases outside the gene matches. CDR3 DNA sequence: TGTGCCAGCAGTAACAAACCGGGACTATTCTTGTCAAACATTCAGTACTTC. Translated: CASSNKPGLFLSNIQYF.

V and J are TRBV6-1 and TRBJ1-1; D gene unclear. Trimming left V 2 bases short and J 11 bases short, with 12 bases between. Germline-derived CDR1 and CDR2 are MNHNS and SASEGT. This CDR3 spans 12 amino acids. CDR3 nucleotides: TGTGCCAGCAGTGAACAGACCCCGAGGGCTTTCTTT. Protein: CASSEQTPRAFF.

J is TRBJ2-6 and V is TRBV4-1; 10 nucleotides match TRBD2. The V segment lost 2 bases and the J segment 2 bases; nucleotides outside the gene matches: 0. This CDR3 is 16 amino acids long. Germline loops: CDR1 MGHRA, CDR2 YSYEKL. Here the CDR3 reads CASSQLAGAGANVLTF. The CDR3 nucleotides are TGCGCCAGCAGCCAACTAGCGGGGGCTGGGGCCAACGTCCTGACTTTC.

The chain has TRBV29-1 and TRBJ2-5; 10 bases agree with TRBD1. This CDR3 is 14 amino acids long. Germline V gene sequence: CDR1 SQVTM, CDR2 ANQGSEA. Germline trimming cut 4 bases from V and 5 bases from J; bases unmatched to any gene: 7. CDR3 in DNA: TGCAGCGTTGGCCGGGACAGGGGCTCGGAGACCCAGTACTTC. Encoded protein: CSVGRDRGSETQYF.

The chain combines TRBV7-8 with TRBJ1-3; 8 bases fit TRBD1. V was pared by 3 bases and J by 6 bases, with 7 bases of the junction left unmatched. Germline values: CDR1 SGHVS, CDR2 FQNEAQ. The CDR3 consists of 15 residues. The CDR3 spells CASSFDRGGENTIYF. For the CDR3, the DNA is TGTGCCAGCAGCTTTGACAGGGGAGGCGAAAACACCATATATTTT.

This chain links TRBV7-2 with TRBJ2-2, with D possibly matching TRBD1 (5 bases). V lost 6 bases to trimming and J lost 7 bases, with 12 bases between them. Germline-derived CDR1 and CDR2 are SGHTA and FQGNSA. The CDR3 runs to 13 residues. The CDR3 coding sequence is TGTGCCAGCAGTGACCCCAGGGTCGGGGAGCTGTTTTTT. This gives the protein CASSDPRVGELFF.

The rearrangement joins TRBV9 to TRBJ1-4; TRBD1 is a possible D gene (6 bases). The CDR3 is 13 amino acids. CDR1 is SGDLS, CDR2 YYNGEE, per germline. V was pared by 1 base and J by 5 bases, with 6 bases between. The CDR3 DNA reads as TGTGCCAGCAGCGTAAGGGGGAATGAAAAACTGTTTTTT. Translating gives CASSVRGNEKLFF.

The CDR3 sequence is CSVEDWGVGAFF. For the CDR3, the DNA is TGCAGCGTTGAAGATTGGGGGGTGGGAGCTTTCTTT. The rearrangement links TRBV29-1 to TRBJ1-1, with D tentatively TRBD1 (5 bases). V gave up 0 bases and J gave up 10 bases, with 12 bases separating them. The germline V gene has CDR1 SQVTM and CDR2 ANQGSEA. CDR3 size: 12 residues.

CDR3 loop: CASSPQGEKLFF. The DNA of the CDR3 is TGTGCCAGCAGCCCCCAGGGGGAAAAACTGTTTTTT. The genes are TRBV7-2 and TRBJ1-4; D is possibly TRBD1 (6 bases). The CDR3 length is 12 residues. Trimming removed 5 bases from V and 8 bases from J, with 9 bases in between. The V gene's germline CDR1 is SGHTA and CDR2 FQGNSA.

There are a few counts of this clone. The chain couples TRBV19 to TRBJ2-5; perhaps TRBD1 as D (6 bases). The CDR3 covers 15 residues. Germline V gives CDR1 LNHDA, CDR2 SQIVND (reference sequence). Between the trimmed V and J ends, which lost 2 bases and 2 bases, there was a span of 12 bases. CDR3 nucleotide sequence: TGTGCCAGTAGTATAAGGGACACGGTGCAAGAGACCCAGTACTTC. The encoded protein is CASSIRDTVQETQYF.

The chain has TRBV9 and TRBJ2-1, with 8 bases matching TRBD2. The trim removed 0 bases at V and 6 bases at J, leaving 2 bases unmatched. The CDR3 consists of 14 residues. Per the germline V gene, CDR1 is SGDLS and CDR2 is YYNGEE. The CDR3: CASSVAGRVNEQFF. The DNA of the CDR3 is TGTGCCAGCAGCGTAGCCGGGAGGGTCAATGAGCAGTTCTTC.

In DNA, the CDR3 is TGTGCCAGCAGGGGGAGGGAGTCGACCTACGAGCAGTACTTC. Its translation: CASRGRESTYEQYF. The V call is TRBV7-2, the J call TRBJ2-7, with 7 bases aligning to TRBD2. Germline lookup yields CDR1 SGHTA and CDR2 FQGNSA. The CDR3 runs to 14 residues. V lost 6 bases to trimming and J lost 2 bases; unmatched junction nucleotides: 7.

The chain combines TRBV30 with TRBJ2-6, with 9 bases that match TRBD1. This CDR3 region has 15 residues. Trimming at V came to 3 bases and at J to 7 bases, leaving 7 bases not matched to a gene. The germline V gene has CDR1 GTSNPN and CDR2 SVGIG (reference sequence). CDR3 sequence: CAWSQGTGSANVLTF. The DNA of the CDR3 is TGTGCCTGGAGCCAAGGGACAGGGAGCGCCAACGTCCTGACTTTC.

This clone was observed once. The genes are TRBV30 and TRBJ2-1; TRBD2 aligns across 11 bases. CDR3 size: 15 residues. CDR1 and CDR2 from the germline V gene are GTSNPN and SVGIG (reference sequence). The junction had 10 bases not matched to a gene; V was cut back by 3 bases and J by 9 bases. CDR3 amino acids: CAWRTLAGEGSEQFF. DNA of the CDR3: TGTGCCTGGAGGACACTAGCGGGGGAGGGCAGTGAGCAGTTCTTC.

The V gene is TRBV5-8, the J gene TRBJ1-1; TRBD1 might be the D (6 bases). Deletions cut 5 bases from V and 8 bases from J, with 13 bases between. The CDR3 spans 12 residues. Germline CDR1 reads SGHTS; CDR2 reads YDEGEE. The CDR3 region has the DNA TGTGCCAGCAGGTCTCCGGACAGAGAAGCTTTCTTT. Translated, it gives CASRSPDREAFF.

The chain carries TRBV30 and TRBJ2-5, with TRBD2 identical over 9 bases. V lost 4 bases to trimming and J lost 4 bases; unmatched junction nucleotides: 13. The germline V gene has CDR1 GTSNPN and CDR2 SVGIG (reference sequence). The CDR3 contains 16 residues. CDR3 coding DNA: TGTGCCTGGAACTCGATTGGGACTAGCCCGACAGAGACCCAGTACTTC. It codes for CAWNSIGTSPTETQYF.

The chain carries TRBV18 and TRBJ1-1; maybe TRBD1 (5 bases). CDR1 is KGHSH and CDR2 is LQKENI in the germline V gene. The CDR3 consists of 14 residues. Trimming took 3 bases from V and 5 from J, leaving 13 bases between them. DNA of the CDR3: TGTGCCAGCTCACCCCGACGGGGGGGTACTGAAGCTTTCTTT. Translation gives CASSPRRGGTEAFF.

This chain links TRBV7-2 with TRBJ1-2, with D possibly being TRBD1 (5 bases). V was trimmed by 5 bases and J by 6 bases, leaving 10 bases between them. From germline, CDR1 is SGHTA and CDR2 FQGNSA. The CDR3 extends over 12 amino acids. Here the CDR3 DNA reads TGTGCCAGCAGCCGCGGGGGGAATGGCTACACCTTC. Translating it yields CASSRGGNGYTF.

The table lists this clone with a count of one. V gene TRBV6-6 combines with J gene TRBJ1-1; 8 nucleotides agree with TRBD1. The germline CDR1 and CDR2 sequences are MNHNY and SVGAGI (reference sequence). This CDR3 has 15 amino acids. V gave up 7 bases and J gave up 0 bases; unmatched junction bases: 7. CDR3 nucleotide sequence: TGTGCCAGCACCTTCCGGACAGGGATGAACACTGAAGCTTTCTTT. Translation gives CASTFRTGMNTEAFF.

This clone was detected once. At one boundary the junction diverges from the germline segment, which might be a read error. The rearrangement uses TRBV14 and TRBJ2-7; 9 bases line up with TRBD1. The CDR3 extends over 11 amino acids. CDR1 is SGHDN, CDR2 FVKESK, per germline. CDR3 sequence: CASSQRTGVRF. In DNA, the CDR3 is TGTGCCAGCAGCCAAAGGACAGGGGTCCGCTTC.

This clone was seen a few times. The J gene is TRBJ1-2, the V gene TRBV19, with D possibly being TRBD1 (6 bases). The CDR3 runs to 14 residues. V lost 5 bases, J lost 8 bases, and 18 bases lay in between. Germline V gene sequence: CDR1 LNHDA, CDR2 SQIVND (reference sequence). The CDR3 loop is CASSPRDTRGGYTF. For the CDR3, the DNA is TGTGCCAGTAGTCCCCGGGACACCCGTGGGGGCTACACCTTC. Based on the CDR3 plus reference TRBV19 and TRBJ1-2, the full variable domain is DGGITQSPKYLFRKEGQNVTLSCEQNLNHDAMYWYRQDPGQGLRLIYYSQIVNDFQKGDIAEGYSVSREKKESFPLTVTSAQKNPTAFYLCASSPRDTRGGYTFGSGTRLTVV.

The CDR3, as DNA: TGTGCCAGCAGCCACACAGGGGTTTTGGATTCACCCCTCCACTTT. This sequence encodes CASSHTGVLDSPLHF. The genes are TRBV7-6 and TRBJ1-6; 7 bases are a match to TRBD1. V was pared by 5 bases and J by 8 bases, with 9 bases of the junction left unmatched. CDR1 is SGHVS and CDR2 is FNYEAQ in the germline V gene. This CDR3 is built from 15 residues.

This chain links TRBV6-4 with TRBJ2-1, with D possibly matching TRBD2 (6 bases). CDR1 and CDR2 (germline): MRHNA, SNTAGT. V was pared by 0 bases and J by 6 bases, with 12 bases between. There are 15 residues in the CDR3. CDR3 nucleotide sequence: TGTGCCAGCAGTGACTCCGCGGGATTTACCAATGAGCAGTTCTTC. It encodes CASSDSAGFTNEQFF.